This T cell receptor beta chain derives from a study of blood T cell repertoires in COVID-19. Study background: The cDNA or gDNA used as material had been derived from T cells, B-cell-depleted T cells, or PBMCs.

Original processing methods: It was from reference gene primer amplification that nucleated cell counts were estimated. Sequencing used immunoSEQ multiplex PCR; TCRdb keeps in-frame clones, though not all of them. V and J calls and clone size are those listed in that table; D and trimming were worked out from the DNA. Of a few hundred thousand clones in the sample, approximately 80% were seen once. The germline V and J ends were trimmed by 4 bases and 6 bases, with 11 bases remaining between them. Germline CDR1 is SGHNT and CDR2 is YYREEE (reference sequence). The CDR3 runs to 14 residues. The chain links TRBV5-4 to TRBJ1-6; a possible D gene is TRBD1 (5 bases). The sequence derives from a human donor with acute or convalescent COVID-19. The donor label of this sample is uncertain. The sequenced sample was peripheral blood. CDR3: CASSHQGINSPLHF. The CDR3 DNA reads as TGTGCCAGCAGCCATCAGGGAATTAATTCACCCCTCCACTTT.